These 21 T cell receptor beta chains were sequenced from one sample in a study of blood T cell repertoires in COVID-19. The assay was immunoSEQ multiplex PCR, and TCRdb's table has in-frame clones only and misses some. The table lists 250,000 to 350,000 clones, approximately 85% of them singletons, with approximately 4.2% in the top ten. The sequenced sample was PBMCs or T cells enriched from blood (not recorded which). These receptors all stem from a woman aged 25 to 39 who had recovered from COVID-19.

The chain links TRBV29-1 to TRBJ2-1; 10 positions agree with TRBD2. Per germline, CDR1 SQVTM and CDR2 ANQGSEA. Trimming took 5 bases from V and 0 from J; bases not matched to a gene: 7. The CDR3 totals 16 residues. The CDR3 DNA reads TGCAGCGTTCTACGGACTAGCGGCAGCTCCTACAATGAGCAGTTCTTC. Translated: CSVLRTSGSSYNEQFF.

This sequence joins TRBV5-4 and TRBJ1-6; D remains ambiguous. The V end was cut by 0 bases, the J end by 9 bases, with 13 bases between. The germline CDR1 and CDR2 sequences are SGHNT and YYREEE (reference sequence). The CDR3 loop spans 15 amino acids. The DNA for the CDR3 is TGTGCCAGCAGCTTGGCGATGAACTATCCTTCACCCCTCCACTTT. It specifies CASSLAMNYPSPLHF.

Details on this clone: One end of the junction varies from germline; a read error may be responsible. V is TRBV7-8 and J is TRBJ1-1; D unresolved. CDR3 size: 15 residues. Germline V lookup: CDR1 SGHVS, CDR2 FQNEAQ. CDR3 coding DNA: TGTGCCAGCAGATTAGGTCGGGGAAGGAACACTGAAGCTTTCTTT. This encodes CASRLGRGRNTEAFF.

This clone has a handful of counts. V and J are TRBV28 and TRBJ1-6, with D perhaps matching TRBD1 (6 bases). CDR3 length: 13 amino acids. Between the trimmed V and J ends, which lost 11 bases and 7 bases, there was a span of 15 bases. CDR1 MDHEN and CDR2 SYDVKM come from the germline V gene. The CDR3 DNA reads TGTGCCGGGGTGAGGGACAAGAATTCACCCCTCCACTTT. Translation gives CAGVRDKNSPLHF.

V usage is TRBV24-1 and J usage is TRBJ2-2; D call uncertain. The germline gives CDR1 KGHDR, CDR2 SFDVKD. This CDR3 comprises 14 residues. The V end was cut by 4 bases, the J end by 6 bases, with 11 bases between. CDR3 residues: CATSDHSEPGELFF. For the CDR3, the DNA is TGTGCCACCAGTGACCACAGTGAACCCGGGGAGCTGTTTTTT.

DNA for the CDR3: TGTGCCTGGAGTGTACAGTCGGGGGGTAATGAAAAACTGTTTTTT. Translation: CAWSVQSGGNEKLFF. This chain links TRBV30 with TRBJ1-4, with a tentative D call TRBD1 (5 bases). V shed 0 bases and J shed 4 bases, with 12 bases lying between them. Germline CDR1 reads GTSNPN; CDR2 reads SVGIG (reference sequence). This CDR3 comprises 15 residues.

J is TRBJ2-1 and V is TRBV5-4, with 9 nucleotides matching TRBD2. Germline-derived CDR1 and CDR2 are SGHNT and YYREEE (reference sequence). This CDR3 contains 13 residues. J lost 14 bases, V lost 5 bases, and 11 bases had no gene match. The CDR3 coding sequence is TGTGCCAGCAGGCGGGGTAGCGGGAGTTTGGAGTTCTTC. Encoded protein: CASRRGSGSLEFF. The full variable domain, rest sourced from reference TRBV5-4 and TRBJ2-1, is ETGVTQSPTHLIKTRGQQVTLRCSSQSGHNTVSWYQQALGQGPQFIFQYYREEENGRGNFPPRFSGLQFPNYSSELNVNALELDDSALYLCASRRGSGSLEFFGPGTRLTVL.

V is TRBV5-1 and J is TRBJ2-1; weak D call: TRBD1 (5 bases). The CDR3 loop spans 15 amino acids. V was trimmed by 0 bases and J by 2 bases, leaving 9 bases between them. Germline CDR1 reads SGHRS; CDR2 reads YFSETQ. The CDR3 coding sequence is TGCGCCAGCAGCTTGGCCAGGGTGGCCTACAATGAGCAGTTCTTC. Its translation is CASSLARVAYNEQFF.

The chain has TRBV29-1 and TRBJ2-2; D is perhaps TRBD2 (6 bases). The CDR3 length is 18 residues. Trimming pared 5 bases from V and 0 bases from J, leaving 22 bases between. Looked up from germline, CDR1 is SQVTM and CDR2 is ANQGSEA. CDR3 in amino acids: CSVQENKRRETNTGELFF. CDR3 DNA: TGCAGCGTTCAGGAAAACAAGAGGAGGGAGACGAACACCGGGGAGCTGTTTTTT.

This sequence joins TRBV19 and TRBJ2-1, with D perhaps matching TRBD1 (7 bases). The CDR3 totals 15 residues. Germline CDR1 is LNHDA and CDR2 is SQIVND (reference sequence). The germline V and J ends were trimmed by 6 bases and 8 bases, with 20 bases remaining between them. The CDR3 protein is CASSQGGNRGYEQFF. In DNA form, the CDR3 reads TGTGCCAGTAGCCAGGGGGGAAACCGGGGGTATGAGCAGTTCTTC.

This chain connects TRBV9 to TRBJ2-1, with TRBD2 as a possible D gene (6 bases). Germline CDR1 and CDR2: SGDLS and YYNGEE. Trimming took 2 bases from V and 6 from J, leaving 15 bases between them. This CDR3 comprises 15 residues. CDR3 nucleotides: TGTGCCAGCAGCGTCGGCGGGATGGGGATCAATGAGCAGTTCTTC. It is translated as CASSVGGMGINEQFF. The full variable domain, rest sourced from reference TRBV9 and TRBJ2-1, is DSGVTQTPKHLITATGQRVTLRCSPRSGDLSVYWYQQSLDQGLQFLIQYYNGEERAKGNILERFSAQQFPDLHSELNLSSLELGDSALYFCASSVGGMGINEQFFGPGTRLTVL.

The chain recombines TRBV14 with TRBJ1-6; 10 bases fit TRBD1. This CDR3 spans 13 amino acids. Losses at the gene ends were 6 bases for V and 9 bases for J; bases not matched to a gene: 2. The germline CDR1 and CDR2 sequences are SGHDN and FVKESK. CDR3 in DNA: TGTGCCAGCAGTGACAGGGGGCGTTCACCCCTCCACTTT. This translates into CASSDRGRSPLHF.

The CDR3, as DNA: TGTGCCAGCAGACCCGGACAGGCTACTCCCTACGAGCAGTACTTC. This encodes CASRPGQATPYEQYF. The chain combines TRBV6-5 with TRBJ2-7; TRBD1 agrees at 7 bases. V lost 6 bases, J lost 2 bases, and 10 bases stayed unmatched. The CDR3 length is 15 residues. The V gene's germline CDR1 is MNHEY and CDR2 SVGAGI.

The chain combines TRBV10-3 with TRBJ2-1; 13 bases map to TRBD2. This CDR3 has 15 amino acids. Germline trimming cut 3 bases from V and 10 bases from J; bases unmatched to any gene: 6. Germline V gene lookup returns CDR1 ENHRY and CDR2 SYGVKD. This CDR3 is CAISDPRTSGSEQFF. The CDR3 nucleotides read TGTGCCATCAGTGATCCTCGGACTAGCGGGAGCGAGCAGTTCTTC.

V is TRBV7-9 and J is TRBJ2-7; the match to TRBD1 covers 9 bases. The CDR3 consists of 14 residues. The junction had 6 bases not matched to a gene; V was cut back by 4 bases and J by 5 bases. CDR1 and CDR2 (germline): SEHNR, FQNEAQ (reference sequence). CDR3 protein: CASSWSGTGNEQYF. The DNA for the CDR3 is TGTGCCAGCAGCTGGTCCGGGACAGGGAACGAGCAGTACTTC.

The V call is TRBV27, the J call TRBJ1-5; TRBD1 aligns across 9 bases. Trimming cost V 3 bases and J 6 bases; bases outside gene matches: 6. Germline V gene data show CDR1 as MNHEY and CDR2 as SMNVEV (reference sequence). The CDR3 spans 15 residues. The CDR3 region is CASSFDGTGIQPQHF. CDR3 coding DNA: TGTGCCAGCAGTTTTGACGGGACAGGGATTCAGCCCCAGCATTTT.

This clone was seen more than once but under ten times. This chain connects TRBV7-9 to TRBJ1-6; TRBD1 matches 7 bases. Germline V gene sequence: CDR1 SEHNR, CDR2 FQNEAQ (reference sequence). The V and J ends lost 3 bases and 5 bases, in that order; junction bases with no gene match: 4. This CDR3 comprises 15 residues. The CDR3 DNA reads TGTGCCAGCAGCTTCAGGGGGATTCATAATTCACCCCTCCACTTT. Amino acids: CASSFRGIHNSPLHF. The whole variable domain, filled in from reference TRBV7-9 and TRBJ1-6, reads DTGVSQNPRHKITKRGQNVTFRCDPISEHNRLYWYRQTLGQGPEFLTYFQNEAQLEKSRLLSDRFSAERPKGSFSTLEIQRTEQGDSAMYLCASSFRGIHNSPLHFGNGTRLTVT.

This chain links TRBV7-9 with TRBJ2-7; D is possibly TRBD1 (5 bases). V lost 4 bases, J lost 0 bases, and 7 bases lay in between. The germline V gene has CDR1 SEHNR and CDR2 FQNEAQ (reference sequence). The CDR3 is made up of 13 amino acids. This chain's CDR3 is CASSSDISYEQYF. CDR3 DNA: TGTGCCAGCAGCTCGGACATCTCCTACGAGCAGTACTTC.

The sample holds a few counts of this clone. V gene TRBV29-1 combines with J gene TRBJ1-4; D unresolved. This CDR3 is 12 amino acids long. Germline V CDR1 and CDR2: SQVTM, ANQGSEA. V was trimmed by 3 bases and J by 6 bases, leaving 8 bases between them. As DNA, the CDR3 is TGCAGCGTTGACCCTGGAGATGAAAAACTGTTTTTT. It encodes CSVDPGDEKLFF.

The V gene is TRBV7-9, the J gene TRBJ2-7, with D perhaps TRBD2 (7 bases). Germline CDR1 is SEHNR and CDR2 is FQNEAQ (reference sequence). The CDR3 spans 10 residues. V dropped 8 bases and J dropped 7 bases, with 9 bases sitting between them. CDR3 coding DNA: TGTGCCAGCCGGGGGGCTGAGCAGTACTTC. It codes for CASRGAEQYF.

V and J are TRBV6-4 and TRBJ1-2, with a weak D call TRBD1 (5 bases). Germline V gene lookup returns CDR1 MRHNA and CDR2 SNTAGT. The CDR3 is 15 residues long. The V end lost 2 bases, the J end lost 7 bases, and 17 bases lay between the germline ends. The CDR3 reads CASSDQGLPISGYTF. CDR3 sequence (DNA): TGTGCCAGCAGTGACCAGGGACTCCCCATCAGTGGCTACACCTTC.